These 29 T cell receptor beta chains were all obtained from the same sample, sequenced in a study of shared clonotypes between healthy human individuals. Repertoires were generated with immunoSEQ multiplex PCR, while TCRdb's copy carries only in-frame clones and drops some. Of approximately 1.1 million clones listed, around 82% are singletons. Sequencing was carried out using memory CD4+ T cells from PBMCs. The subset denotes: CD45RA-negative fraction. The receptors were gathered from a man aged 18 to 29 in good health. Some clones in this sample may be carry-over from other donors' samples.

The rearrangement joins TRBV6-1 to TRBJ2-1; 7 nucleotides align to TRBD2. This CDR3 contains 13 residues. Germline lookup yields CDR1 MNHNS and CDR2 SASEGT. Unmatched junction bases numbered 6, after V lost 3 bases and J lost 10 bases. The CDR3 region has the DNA TGTGCCAGCAGTGAGATGATGCGGGGGGAGCAGTTCTTC. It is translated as CASSEMMRGEQFF.

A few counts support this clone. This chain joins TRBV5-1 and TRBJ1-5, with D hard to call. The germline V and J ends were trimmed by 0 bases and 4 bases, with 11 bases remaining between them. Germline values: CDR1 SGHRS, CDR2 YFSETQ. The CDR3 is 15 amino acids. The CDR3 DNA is TGCGCCAGCAGCTTGGACTCCCCTGGGAATCAGCCCCAGCATTTT. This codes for CASSLDSPGNQPQHF.

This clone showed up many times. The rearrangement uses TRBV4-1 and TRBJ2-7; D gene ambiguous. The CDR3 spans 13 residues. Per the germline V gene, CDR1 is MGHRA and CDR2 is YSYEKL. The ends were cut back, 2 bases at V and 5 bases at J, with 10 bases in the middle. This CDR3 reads CASSQFPLDEQYF. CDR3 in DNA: TGCGCCAGCAGCCAATTTCCACTCGACGAGCAGTACTTC.

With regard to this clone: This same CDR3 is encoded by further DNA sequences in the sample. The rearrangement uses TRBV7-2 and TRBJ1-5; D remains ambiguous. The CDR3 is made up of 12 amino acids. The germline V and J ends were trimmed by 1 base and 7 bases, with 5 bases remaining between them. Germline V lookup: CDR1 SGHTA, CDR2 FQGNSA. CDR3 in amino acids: CASSLDSQPQHF. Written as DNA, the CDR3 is TGTGCCAGCAGCTTAGATTCGCAGCCCCAGCATTTT.

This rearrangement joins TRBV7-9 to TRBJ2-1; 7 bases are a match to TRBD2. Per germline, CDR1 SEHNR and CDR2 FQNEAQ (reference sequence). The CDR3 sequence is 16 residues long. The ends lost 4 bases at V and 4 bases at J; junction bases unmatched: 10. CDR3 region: CASSSNPSGPYNEQFF. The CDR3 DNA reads TGTGCCAGCAGCTCAAACCCTAGCGGCCCTTACAATGAGCAGTTCTTC.

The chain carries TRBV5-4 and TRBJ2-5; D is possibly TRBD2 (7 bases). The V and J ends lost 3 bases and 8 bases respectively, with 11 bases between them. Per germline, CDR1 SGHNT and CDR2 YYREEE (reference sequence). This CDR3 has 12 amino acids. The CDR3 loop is CASSWEGVTQYF. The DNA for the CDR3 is TGTGCCAGCAGCTGGGAGGGGGTCACCCAGTACTTC.

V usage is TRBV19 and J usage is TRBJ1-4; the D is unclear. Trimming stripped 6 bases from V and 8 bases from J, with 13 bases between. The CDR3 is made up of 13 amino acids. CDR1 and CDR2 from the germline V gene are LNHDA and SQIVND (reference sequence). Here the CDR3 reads CASSRVGWEKLFF. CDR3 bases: TGTGCCAGTAGCCGGGTCGGTTGGGAAAAACTGTTTTTT. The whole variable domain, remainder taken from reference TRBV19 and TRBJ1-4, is DGGITQSPKYLFRKEGQNVTLSCEQNLNHDAMYWYRQDPGQGLRLIYYSQIVNDFQKGDIAEGYSVSREKKESFPLTVTSAQKNPTAFYLCASSRVGWEKLFFGSGTQLSVL.

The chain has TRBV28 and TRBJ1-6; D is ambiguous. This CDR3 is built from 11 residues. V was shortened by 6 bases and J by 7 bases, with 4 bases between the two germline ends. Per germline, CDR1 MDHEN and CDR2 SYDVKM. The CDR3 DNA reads TGTGCCAGCAGGCTCAATTCACCCCTCCACTTT. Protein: CASRLNSPLHF.

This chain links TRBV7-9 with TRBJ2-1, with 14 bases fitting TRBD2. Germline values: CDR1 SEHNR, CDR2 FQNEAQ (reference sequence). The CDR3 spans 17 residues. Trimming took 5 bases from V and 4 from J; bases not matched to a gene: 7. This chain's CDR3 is CASSRRTSGRSYNEQFF. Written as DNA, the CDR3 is TGTGCCAGCAGCCGTAGGACTAGCGGGAGGTCTTACAATGAGCAGTTCTTC.

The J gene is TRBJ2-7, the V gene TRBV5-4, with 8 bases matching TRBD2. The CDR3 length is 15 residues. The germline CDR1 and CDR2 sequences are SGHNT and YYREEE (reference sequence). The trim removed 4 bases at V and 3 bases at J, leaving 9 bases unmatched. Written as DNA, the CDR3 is TGTGCCAGCAGCCCCGGCGCGGGAGGCCTCTACGAGCAGTACTTC. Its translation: CASSPGAGGLYEQYF.

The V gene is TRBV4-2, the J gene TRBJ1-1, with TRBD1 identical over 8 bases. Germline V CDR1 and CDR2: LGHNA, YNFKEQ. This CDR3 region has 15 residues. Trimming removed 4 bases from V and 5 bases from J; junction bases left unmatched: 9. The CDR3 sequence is CASSLFGQGNTEAFF. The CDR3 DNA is TGTGCCAGCAGCCTCTTTGGACAGGGCAATACTGAAGCTTTCTTT.

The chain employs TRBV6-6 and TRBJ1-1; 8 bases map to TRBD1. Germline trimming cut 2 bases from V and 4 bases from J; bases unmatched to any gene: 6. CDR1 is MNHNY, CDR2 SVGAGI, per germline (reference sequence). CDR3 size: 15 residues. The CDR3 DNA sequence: TGTGCCAGCAGTTACACTGGGACAGGTGGCACTGAAGCTTTCTTT. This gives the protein CASSYTGTGGTEAFF.

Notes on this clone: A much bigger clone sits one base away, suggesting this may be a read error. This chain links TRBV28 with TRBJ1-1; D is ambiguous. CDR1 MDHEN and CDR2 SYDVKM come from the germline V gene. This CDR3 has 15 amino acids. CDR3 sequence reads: CASSLSGPMNIEAFF. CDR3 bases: TGTGCCAGCAGTTTATCCGGGCCAATGAACATTGAAGCTTTCTTT. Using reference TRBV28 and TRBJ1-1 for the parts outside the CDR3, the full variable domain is DVKVTQSSRYLVKRTGEKVFLECVQDMDHENMFWYRQDPGLGLRLIYFSYDVKMKEKGDIPEGYSVSREKKERFSLILESASTNQTSMYLCASSLSGPMNIEAFFGQGTRLTVV.

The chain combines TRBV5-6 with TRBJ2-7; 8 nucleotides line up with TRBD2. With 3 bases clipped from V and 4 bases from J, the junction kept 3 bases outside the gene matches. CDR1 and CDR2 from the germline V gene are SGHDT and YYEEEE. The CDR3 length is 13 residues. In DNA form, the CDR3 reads TGTGCCAGCAGCTCGGGAGGGGGGTACGAGCAGTACTTC. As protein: CASSSGGGYEQYF.

CDR3 protein: CASSVPAGGSGANVLTF. CDR3 DNA: TGCGCCAGCAGCGTGCCGGCAGGGGGCTCTGGGGCCAACGTCCTGACTTTC. This sequence joins TRBV5-1 and TRBJ2-6; 7 bases align to TRBD1. The CDR3 runs 17 residues. Germline lookup yields CDR1 SGHRS and CDR2 YFSETQ. The J segment lost 0 bases and the V segment lost 4 bases, leaving 7 bases of the junction unmatched.

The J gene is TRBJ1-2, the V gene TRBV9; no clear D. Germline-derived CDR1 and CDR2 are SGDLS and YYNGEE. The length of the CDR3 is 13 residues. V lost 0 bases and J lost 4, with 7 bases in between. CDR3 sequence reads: CASSVEGSYGYTF. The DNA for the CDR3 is TGTGCCAGCAGCGTAGAAGGGAGCTATGGCTACACCTTC.

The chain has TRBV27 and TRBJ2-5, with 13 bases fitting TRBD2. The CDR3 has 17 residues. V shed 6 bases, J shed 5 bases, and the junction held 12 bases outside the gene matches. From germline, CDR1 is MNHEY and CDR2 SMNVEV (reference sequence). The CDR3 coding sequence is TGTGCCAGCAGACCGAAGCGGACTAGCGGGAGAATGGAGACCCAGTACTTC. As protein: CASRPKRTSGRMETQYF.

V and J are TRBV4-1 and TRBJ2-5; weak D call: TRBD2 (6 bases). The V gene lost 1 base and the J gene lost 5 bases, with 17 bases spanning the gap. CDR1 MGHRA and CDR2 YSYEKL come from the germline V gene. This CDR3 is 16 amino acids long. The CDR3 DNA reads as TGCGCCAGCAGCCAAGTCGCGGGCCGGGCGGGGGAGACCCAGTACTTC. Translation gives CASSQVAGRAGETQYF.

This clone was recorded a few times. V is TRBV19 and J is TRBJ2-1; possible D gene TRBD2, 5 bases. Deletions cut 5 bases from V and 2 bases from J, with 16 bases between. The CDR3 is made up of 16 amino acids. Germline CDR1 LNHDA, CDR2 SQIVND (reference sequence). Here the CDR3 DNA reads TGTGCCAGTAGTTCCCCCGGACTCGTAACCTACAATGAGCAGTTCTTC. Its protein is CASSSPGLVTYNEQFF. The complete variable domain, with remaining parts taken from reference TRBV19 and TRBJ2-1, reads DGGITQSPKYLFRKEGQNVTLSCEQNLNHDAMYWYRQDPGQGLRLIYYSQIVNDFQKGDIAEGYSVSREKKESFPLTVTSAQKNPTAFYLCASSSPGLVTYNEQFFGPGTRLTVL.

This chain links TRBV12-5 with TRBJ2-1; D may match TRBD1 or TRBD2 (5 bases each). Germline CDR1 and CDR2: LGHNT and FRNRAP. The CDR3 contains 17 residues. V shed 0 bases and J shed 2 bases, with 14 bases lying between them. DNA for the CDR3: TGTGCTAGTGGTTTGGTTACTAGTCTAGGGGCCTACAATGAGCAGTTCTTC. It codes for CASGLVTSLGAYNEQFF.

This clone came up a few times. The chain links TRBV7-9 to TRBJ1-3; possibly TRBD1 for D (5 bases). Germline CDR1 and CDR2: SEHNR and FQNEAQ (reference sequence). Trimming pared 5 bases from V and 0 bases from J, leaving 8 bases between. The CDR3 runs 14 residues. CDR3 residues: CASSIGTSGNTIYF. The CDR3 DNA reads TGTGCCAGCAGCATCGGGACCTCTGGAAACACCATATATTTT. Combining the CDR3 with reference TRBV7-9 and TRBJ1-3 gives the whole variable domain DTGVSQNPRHKITKRGQNVTFRCDPISEHNRLYWYRQTLGQGPEFLTYFQNEAQLEKSRLLSDRFSAERPKGSFSTLEIQRTEQGDSAMYLCASSIGTSGNTIYFGEGSWLTVV.

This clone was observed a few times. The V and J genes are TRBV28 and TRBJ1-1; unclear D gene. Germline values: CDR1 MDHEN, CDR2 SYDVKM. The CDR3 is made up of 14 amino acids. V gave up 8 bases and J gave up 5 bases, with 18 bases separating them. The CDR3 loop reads CASARGYLYTEAFF. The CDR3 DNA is TGTGCCAGCGCTCGTGGGTATCTTTATACTGAAGCTTTCTTT.

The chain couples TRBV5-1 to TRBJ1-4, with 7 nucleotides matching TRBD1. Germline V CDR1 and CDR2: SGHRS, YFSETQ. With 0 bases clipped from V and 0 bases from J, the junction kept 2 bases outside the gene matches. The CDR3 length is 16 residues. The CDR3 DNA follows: TGCGCCAGCAGCTTGGCGGGACAGACAACTAATGAAAAACTGTTTTTT. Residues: CASSLAGQTTNEKLFF.

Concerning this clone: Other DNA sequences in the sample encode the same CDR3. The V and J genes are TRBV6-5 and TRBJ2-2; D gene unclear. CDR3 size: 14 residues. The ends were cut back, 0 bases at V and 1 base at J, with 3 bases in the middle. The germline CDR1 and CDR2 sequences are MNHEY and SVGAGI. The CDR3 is CASSYSRNTGELFF. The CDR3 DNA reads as TGTGCCAGCAGTTACTCGAGGAACACCGGGGAGCTGTTTTTT.

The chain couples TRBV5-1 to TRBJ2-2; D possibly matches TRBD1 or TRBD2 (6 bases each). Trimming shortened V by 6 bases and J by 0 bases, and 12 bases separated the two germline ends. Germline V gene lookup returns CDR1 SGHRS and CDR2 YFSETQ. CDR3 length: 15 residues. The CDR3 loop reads CASKIGGPNTGELFF. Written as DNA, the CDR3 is TGCGCCAGCAAGATAGGGGGGCCGAACACCGGGGAGCTGTTTTTT. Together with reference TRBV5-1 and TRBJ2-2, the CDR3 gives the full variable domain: KAGVTQTPRYLIKTRGQQVTLSCSPISGHRSVSWYQQTPGQGLQFLFEYFSETQRNKGNFPGRFSGRQFSNSRSEMNVSTLELGDSALYLCASKIGGPNTGELFFGEGSRLTVL.

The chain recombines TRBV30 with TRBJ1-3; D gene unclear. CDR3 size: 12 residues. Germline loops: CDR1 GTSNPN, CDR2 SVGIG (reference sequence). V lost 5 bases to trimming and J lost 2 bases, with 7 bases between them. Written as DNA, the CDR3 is TGTGCCTGGTCGGATACTGGAAACACCATATATTTT. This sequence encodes CAWSDTGNTIYF.

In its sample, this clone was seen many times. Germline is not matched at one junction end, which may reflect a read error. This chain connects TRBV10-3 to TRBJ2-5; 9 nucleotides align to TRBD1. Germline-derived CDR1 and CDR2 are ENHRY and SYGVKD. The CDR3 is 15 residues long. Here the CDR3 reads CAITEGQGERETQYF. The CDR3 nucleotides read TGTGCCATCACTGAGGGACAGGGAGAGAGAGAGACCCAGTACTTC.

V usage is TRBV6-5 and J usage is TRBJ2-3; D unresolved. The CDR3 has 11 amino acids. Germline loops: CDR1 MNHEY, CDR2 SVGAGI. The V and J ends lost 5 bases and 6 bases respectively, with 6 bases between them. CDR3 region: CASSDDDTQYF. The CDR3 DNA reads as TGTGCCAGCAGTGATGACGATACGCAGTATTTT.

CDR3 region: CASSLASPGRIEAFF. The CDR3 DNA reads TGTGCCAGCAGCTTAGCGTCTCCAGGGCGCATTGAAGCTTTCTTT. V usage is TRBV7-2 and J usage is TRBJ1-1, with TRBD1 as a possible D gene (5 bases). The CDR3 covers 15 residues. Germline CDR1 and CDR2: SGHTA and FQGNSA. Trimming shortened V by 0 bases and J by 7 bases, and 15 bases separated the two germline ends.